This T cell receptor beta chain was sequenced in a study of human T cells and chemical hapten exposure. General observations from the study: The study found that DPC sensitization did not change TCRs above 1 in 1000 frequency. In the PT1 data, expanded TCR counts showed a positive correlation with patch test score.

The library tagged individual cDNA molecules with unique molecular identifiers. TCRdb reprocessed the RACE reads via MiXCR and lists one record per CDR3 protein. The sample records 100,000 to 120,000 distinct CDR3 sequences, 30% to 35% being singletons. As concerns this clonotype: As yet, its antigen is unknown.

The time point: patch test 3, about 24 weeks after DPC sensitization. Regarding treatment: therapeutic diphenylcyclopropenone sensitization with weekly scalp DPC. Non-pregnant alopecia patients aged 18 to 70, suitable for DPC therapy. The sequence was collected from a man aged 40-49 years with alopecia areata. Some clones in this sample may be carry-over from other donors' samples. This sample comprised whole blood, obtained in connection with sensitization to the hapten diphenylcyclopropenone (DPC).

CDR3 region: CASSLATSDTIYF. CDR3 coding DNA: TGTGCCAGCAGCTTAGCCACGTCGGACACCATATATTTT. The J gene is TRBJ1-3, the V gene TRBV7-9; D unresolved. This CDR3 spans 13 amino acids. Germline-derived CDR1 and CDR2 are SEHNR and FQNEAQ (reference sequence). V was clipped by 0 bases and J by 8 bases, with 8 bases between them.